This entry features one T cell receptor beta chain sequence. The sequencing template was cDNA reverse transcribed from extracted RNA. Sequencing used immunoSEQ multiplex PCR; TCRdb keeps in-frame clones, though not all of them. The data hold 130,000 to 150,000 clones, with about 89% observed a single time. This entry is derived from a study of CD8+ T cells in alopecia areata. Obtained from alopecia areata patients were lesional scalp punch biopsies along with peripheral blood. This CDR3 is built from 15 residues. The V and J ends lost 5 bases and 2 bases, in that order; junction bases with no gene match: 8. Looked up from germline, CDR1 is MNHEY and CDR2 is SMNVEV (reference sequence).

The V call is TRBV27, the J call TRBJ2-7; 8 nucleotides match TRBD1. Sequencing was performed on CD8+ T cells sorted from blood, taken at week 0. This TCR was sampled from a human donor with alopecia areata. As DNA, the CDR3 is TGTGCCAGCAGTCTAGACAGGGGAACCCCCTACGAGCAGTACTTC. This gives the protein CASSLDRGTPYEQYF.